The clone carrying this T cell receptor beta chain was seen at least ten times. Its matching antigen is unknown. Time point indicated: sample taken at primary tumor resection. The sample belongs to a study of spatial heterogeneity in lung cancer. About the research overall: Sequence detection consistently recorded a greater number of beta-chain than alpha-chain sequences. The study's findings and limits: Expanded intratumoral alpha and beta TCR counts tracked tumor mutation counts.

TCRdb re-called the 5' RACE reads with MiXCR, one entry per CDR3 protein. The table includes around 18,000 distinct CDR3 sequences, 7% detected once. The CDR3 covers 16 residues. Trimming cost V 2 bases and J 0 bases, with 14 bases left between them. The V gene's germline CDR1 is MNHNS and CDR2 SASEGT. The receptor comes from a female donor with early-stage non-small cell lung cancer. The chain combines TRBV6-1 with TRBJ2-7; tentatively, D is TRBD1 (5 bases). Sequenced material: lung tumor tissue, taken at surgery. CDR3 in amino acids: CASSERITGASYEQYF. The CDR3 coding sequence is TGTGCCAGCAGTGAAAGAATAACAGGTGCCTCCTACGAGCAGTACTTC.